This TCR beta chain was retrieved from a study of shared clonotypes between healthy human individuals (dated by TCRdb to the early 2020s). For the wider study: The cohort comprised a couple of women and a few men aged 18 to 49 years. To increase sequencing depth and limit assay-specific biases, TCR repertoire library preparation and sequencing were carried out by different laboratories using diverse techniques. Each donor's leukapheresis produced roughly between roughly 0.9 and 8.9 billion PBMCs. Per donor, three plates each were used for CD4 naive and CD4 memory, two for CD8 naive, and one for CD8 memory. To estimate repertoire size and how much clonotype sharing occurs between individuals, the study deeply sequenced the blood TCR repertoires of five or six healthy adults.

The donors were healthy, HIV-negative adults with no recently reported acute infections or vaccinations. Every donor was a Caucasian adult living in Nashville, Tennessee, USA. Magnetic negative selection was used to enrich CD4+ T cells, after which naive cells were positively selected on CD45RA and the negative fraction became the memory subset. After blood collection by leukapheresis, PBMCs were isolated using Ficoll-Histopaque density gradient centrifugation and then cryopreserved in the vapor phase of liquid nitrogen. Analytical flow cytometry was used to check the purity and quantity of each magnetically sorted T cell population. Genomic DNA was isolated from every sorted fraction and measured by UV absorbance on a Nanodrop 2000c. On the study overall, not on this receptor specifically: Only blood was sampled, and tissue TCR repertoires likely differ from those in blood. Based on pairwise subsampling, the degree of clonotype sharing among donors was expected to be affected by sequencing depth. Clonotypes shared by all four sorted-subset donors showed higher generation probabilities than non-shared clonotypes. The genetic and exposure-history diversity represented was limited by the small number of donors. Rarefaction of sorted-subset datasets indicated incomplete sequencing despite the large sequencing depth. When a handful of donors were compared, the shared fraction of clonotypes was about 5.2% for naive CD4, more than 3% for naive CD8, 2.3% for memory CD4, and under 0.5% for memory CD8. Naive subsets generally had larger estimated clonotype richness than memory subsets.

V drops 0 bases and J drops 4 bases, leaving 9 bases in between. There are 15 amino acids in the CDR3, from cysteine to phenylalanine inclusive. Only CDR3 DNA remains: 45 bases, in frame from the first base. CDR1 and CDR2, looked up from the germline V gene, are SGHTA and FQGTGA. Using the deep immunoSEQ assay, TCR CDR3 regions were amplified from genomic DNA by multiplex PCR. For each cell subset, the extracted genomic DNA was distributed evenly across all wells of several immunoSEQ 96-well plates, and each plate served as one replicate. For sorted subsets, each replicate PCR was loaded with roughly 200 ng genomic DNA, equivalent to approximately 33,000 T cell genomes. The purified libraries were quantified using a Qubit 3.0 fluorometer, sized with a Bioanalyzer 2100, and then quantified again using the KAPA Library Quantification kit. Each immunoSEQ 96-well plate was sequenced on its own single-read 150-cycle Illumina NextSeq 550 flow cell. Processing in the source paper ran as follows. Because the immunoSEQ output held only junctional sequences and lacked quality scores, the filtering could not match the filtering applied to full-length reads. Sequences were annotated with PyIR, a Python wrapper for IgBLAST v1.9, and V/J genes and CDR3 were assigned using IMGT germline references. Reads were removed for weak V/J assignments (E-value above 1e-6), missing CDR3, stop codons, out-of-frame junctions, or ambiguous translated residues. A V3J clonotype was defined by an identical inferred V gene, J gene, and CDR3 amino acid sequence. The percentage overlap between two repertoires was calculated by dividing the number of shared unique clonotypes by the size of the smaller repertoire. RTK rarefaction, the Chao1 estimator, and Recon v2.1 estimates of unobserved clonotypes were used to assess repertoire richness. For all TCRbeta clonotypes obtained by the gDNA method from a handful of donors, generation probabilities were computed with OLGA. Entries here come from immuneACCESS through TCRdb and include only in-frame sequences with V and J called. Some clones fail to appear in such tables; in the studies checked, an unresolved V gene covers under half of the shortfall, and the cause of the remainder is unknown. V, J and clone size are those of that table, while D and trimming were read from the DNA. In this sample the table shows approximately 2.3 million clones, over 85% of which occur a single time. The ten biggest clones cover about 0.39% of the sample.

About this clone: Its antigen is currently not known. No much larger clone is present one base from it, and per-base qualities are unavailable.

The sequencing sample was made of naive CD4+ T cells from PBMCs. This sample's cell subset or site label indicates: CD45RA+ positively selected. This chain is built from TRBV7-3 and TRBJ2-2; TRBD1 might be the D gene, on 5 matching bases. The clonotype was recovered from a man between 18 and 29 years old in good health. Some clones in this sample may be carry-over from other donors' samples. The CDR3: CASSLTGAFTGELFF. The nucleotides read TGTGCCAGCAGCTTAACAGGGGCCTTCACCGGGGAGCTGTTTTTT.